This TCR beta chain was sequenced during a study of shared clonotypes between healthy human individuals. V was cut by 4 bases and J by 5 bases, with 11 bases left in between. The CDR3 runs 13 residues. The germline V gene encodes CDR1 GTSNPN and CDR2 SVGIG (reference sequence). Generated by immunoSEQ multiplex PCR, the TCRdb table keeps only in-frame clones and is missing some. The top ten hold 16% of the sample, which has a few hundred thousand clones, roughly 91% seen once. The receptor was isolated from a young man in good health. Material: memory CD8+ T cells sorted from blood. Subset of the sample: CD45RO+ cells pooled with CCR7-negative TemRA cells. V and J are TRBV30 and TRBJ1-4; D perhaps matches TRBD1 (6 bases). DNA of the CDR3: TGTGCCTGGAAGGACAGAGAAAATGAAAAACTGTTTTTT. Protein product: CAWKDRENEKLFF.